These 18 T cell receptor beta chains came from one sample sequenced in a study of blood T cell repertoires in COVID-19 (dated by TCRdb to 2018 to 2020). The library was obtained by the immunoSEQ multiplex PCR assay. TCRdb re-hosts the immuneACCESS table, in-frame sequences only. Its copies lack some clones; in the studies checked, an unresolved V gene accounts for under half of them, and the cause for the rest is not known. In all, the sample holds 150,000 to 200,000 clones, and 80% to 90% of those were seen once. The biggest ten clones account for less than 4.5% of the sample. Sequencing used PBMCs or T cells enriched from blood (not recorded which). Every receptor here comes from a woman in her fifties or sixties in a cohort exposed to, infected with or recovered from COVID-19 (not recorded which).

The CDR3 DNA follows: TGTGCCAGCAGCGCAGGACACAGGGGAAGCTCCTACGAGCAGTACTTC. Translated: CASSAGHRGSSYEQYF. This rearrangement joins TRBV5-4 to TRBJ2-7; 7 bases fit TRBD1. Per germline, CDR1 SGHNT and CDR2 YYREEE (reference sequence). V trimming: 4 bases; J trimming: 0 bases; junction bases outside the gene matches: 10. The CDR3 sequence is 16 residues long.

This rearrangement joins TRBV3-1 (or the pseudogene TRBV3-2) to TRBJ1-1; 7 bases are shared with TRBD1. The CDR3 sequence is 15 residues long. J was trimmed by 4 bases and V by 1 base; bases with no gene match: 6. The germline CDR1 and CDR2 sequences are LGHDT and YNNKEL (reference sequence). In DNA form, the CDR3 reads TGTGCCAGCAGCCAAGGCTCGACAGGGAGCACTGAAGCTTTCTTT. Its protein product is CASSQGSTGSTEAFF.

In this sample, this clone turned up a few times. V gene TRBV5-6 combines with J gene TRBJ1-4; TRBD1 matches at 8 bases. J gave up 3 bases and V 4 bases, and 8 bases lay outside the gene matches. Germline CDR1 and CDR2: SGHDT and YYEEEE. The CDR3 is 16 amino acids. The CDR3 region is CASSVRDRSSNEKLFF. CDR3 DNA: TGTGCCAGCAGCGTCCGGGACAGGAGCTCTAATGAAAAACTGTTTTTT.

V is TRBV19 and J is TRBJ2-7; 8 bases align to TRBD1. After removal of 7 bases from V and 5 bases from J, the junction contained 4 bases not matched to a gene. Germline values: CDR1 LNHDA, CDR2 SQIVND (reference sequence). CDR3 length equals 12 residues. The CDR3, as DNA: TGTGCCAGTAATCAGGGGGCGGACGAGCAGTACTTC. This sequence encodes CASNQGADEQYF.

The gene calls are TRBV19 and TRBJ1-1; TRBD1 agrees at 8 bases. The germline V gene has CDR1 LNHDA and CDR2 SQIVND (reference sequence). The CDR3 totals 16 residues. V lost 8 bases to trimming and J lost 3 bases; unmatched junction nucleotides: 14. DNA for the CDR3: TGTGCCAGTCCCCCCACATCAGGGGGCGTAGACACTGAAGCTTTCTTT. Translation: CASPPTSGGVDTEAFF.

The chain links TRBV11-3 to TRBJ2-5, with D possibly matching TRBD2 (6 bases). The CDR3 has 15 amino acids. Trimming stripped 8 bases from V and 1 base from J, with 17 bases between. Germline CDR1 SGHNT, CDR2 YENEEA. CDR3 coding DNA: TGTGCCAGCTCCCGGGGAGGACTCCTCCAAGAGACCCAGTACTTC. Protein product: CASSRGGLLQETQYF.

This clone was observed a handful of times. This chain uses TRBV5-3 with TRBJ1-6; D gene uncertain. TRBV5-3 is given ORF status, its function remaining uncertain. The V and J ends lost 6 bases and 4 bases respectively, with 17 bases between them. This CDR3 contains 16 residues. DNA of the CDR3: TGTGCCAGAATGATATTCCGGTCCTTTTATAATTCACCCCTCCACTTT. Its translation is CARMIFRSFYNSPLHF.

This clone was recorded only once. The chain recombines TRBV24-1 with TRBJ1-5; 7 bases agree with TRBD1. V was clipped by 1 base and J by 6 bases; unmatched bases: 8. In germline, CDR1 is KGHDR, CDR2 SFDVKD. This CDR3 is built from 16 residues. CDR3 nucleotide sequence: TGTGCCACCAGTGATTTTGGGACAGATTTTGGTCAGCCCCAGCATTTT. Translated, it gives CATSDFGTDFGQPQHF.

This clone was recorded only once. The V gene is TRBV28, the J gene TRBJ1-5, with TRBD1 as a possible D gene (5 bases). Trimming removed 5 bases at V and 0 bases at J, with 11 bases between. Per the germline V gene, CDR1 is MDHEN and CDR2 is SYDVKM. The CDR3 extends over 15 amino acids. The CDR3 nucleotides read TGTGCCAGCAGTCGAGGCGGGGCTAGCAATCAGCCCCAGCATTTT. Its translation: CASSRGGASNQPQHF.

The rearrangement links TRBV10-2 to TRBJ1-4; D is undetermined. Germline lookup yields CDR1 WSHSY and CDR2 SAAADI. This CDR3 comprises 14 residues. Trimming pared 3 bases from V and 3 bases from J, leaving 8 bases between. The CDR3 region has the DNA TGCGCCAGCAGTGAAACAGCAGCTAATGAAAAACTGTTTTTT. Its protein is CASSETAANEKLFF.

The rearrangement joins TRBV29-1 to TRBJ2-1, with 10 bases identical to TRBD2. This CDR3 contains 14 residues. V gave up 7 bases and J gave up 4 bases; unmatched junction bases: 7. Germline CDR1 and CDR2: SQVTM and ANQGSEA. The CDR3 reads CSALPSGSYNEQFF. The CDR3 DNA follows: TGCAGCGCCCTACCTAGCGGGAGTTACAATGAGCAGTTCTTC.

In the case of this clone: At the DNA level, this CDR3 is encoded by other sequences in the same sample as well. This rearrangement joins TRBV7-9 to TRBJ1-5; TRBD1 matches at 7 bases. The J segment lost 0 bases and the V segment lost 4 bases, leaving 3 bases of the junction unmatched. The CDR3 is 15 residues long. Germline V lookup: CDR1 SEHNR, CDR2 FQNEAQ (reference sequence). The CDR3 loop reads CASSSGTDSNQPQHF. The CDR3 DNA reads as TGTGCCAGCAGCTCAGGGACAGATAGCAATCAGCCCCAGCATTTT. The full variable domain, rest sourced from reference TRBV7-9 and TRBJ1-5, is DTGVSQNPRHKITKRGQNVTFRCDPISEHNRLYWYRQTLGQGPEFLTYFQNEAQLEKSRLLSDRFSAERPKGSFSTLEIQRTEQGDSAMYLCASSSGTDSNQPQHFGDGTRLSIL.

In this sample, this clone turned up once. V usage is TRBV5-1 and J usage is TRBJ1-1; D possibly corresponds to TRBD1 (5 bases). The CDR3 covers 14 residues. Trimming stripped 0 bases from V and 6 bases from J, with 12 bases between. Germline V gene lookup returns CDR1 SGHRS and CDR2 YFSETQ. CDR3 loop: CASSLVGAEAEAFF. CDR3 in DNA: TGCGCCAGCAGCTTGGTAGGGGCAGAGGCTGAAGCTTTCTTT.

The CDR3 bases are TGTGCCAGCAGTTTCCTTCGTAGCAATCAGCCCCAGCATTTT. Encoded protein: CASSFLRSNQPQHF. The rearrangement links TRBV28 to TRBJ1-5; D call uncertain. Germline CDR1 and CDR2: MDHEN and SYDVKM. Trimming pared 3 bases from V and 0 bases from J, leaving 6 bases between. The CDR3 is 14 amino acids.

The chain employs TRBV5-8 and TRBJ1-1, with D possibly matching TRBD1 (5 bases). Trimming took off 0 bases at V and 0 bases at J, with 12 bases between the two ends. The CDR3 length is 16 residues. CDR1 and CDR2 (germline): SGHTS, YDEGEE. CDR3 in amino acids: CASSLGPTAMNTEAFF. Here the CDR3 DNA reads TGTGCCAGCAGCTTGGGTCCGACAGCTATGAACACTGAAGCTTTCTTT.

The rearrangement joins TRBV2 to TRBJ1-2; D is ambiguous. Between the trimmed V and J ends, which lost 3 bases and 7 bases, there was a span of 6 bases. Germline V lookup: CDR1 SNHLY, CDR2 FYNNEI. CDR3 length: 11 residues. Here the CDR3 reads CASSDIFGYTF. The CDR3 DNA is TGTGCCAGCAGTGACATTTTTGGCTACACCTTC.

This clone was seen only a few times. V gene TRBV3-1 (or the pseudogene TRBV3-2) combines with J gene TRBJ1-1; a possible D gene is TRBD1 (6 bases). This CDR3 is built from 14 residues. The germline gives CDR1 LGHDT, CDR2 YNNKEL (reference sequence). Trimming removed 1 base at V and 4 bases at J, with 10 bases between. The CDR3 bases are TGTGCCAGCAGCCAAGCACAGGGTTTCACTGAAGCTTTCTTT. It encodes CASSQAQGFTEAFF.

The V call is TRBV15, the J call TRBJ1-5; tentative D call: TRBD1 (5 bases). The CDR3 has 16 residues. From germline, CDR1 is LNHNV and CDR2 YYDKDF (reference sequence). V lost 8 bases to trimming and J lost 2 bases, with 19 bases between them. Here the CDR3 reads CATRATGGGGNQPQHF. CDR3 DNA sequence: TGTGCCACCCGAGCTACGGGGGGAGGTGGCAATCAGCCCCAGCATTTT.